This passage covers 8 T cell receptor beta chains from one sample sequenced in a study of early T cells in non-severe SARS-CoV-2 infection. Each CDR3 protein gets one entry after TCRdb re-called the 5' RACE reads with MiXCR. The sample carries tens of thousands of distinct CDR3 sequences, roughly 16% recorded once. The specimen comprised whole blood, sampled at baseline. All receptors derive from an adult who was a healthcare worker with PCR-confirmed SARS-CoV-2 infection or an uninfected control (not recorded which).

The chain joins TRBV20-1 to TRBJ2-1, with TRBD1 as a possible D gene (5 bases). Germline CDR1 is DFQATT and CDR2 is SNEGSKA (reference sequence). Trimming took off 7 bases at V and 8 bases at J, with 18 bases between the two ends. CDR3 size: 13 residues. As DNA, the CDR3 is TGCAGTGGGGGCCGGACGGAAAGGCATGAGCAGTTCTTC. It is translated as CSGGRTERHEQFF.

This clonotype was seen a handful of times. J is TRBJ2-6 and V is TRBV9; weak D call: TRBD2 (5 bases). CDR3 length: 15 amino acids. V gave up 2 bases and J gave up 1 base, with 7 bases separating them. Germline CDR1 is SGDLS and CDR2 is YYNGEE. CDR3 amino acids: CASSVRVSGANVLTF. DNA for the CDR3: TGTGCCAGCAGCGTGCGGGTTTCTGGGGCCAACGTCCTGACTTTC.

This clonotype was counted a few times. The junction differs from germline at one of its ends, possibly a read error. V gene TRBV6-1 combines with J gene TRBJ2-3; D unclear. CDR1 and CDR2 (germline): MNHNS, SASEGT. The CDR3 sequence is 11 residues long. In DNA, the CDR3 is TGTGCCAGCAGTAAAGCGGATACGCAGTATTTT. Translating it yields CASSKADTQYF.

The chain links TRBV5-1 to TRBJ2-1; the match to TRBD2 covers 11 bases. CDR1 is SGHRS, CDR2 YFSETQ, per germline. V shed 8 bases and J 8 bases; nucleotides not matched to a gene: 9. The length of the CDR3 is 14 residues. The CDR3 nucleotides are TGCGCCAGTCAACTAGCGGGAGAAGGTGATGAGCAGTTCTTC. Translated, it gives CASQLAGEGDEQFF.

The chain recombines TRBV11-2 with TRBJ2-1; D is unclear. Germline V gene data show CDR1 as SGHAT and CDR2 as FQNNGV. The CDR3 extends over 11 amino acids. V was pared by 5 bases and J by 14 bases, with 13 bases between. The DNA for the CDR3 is TGTGCCAGCAGCGCAGGACCTGGGAAGTTCTTC. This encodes CASSAGPGKFF. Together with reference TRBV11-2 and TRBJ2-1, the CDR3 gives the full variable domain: EAGVAQSPRYKIIEKRQSVAFWCNPISGHATLYWYQQILGQGPKLLIQFQNNGVVDDSQLPKDRFSAERLKGVDSTLKIQPAKLEDSAVYLCASSAGPGKFFGPGTRLTVL.

The CDR3: CASSLVLAGANVLTF. In nucleotides, the CDR3 is TGCGCCAGCAGCTTGGTCTTAGCTGGGGCCAACGTCCTGACTTTC. V and J are TRBV5-1 and TRBJ2-6, with D unclear. CDR1 is SGHRS and CDR2 is YFSETQ in the germline V gene. This CDR3 is 15 amino acids long. Deletions cut 0 bases from V and 2 bases from J, with 6 bases between.

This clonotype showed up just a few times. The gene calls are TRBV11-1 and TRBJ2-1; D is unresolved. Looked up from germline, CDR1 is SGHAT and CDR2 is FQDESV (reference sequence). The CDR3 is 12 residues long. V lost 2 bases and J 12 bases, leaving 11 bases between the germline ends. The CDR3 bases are TGTGCCAGCAGCTTACGTGGCCTACGGCAGTTCTTC. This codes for CASSLRGLRQFF.

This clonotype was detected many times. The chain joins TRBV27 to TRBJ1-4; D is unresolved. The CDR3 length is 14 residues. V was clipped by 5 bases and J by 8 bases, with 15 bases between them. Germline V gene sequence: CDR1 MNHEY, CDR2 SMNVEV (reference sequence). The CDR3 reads CASSRIGVGEKLFF. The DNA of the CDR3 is TGTGCCAGCAGTCGCATCGGGGTAGGGGAAAAACTGTTTTTT.